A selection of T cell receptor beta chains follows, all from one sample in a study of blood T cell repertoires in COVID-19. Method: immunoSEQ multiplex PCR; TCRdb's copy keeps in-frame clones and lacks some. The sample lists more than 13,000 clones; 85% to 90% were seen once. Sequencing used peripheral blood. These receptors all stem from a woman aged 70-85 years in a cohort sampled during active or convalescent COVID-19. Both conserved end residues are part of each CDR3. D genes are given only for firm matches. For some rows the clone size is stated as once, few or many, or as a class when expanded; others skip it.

cdr3_nt: TGCAGCGTTCTGGGGGGTCTTCCAGAGACCCAGTACTTC
cdr3_aa: CSVLGGLPETQYF
v_call: TRBV29-1
j_call: TRBJ2-5
clone_size: NA
d_call: NA

cdr3_nt: TGTGCCAGCAGCTCCCTTTCCGGGACAGGGGCCTACGAGCAGTACTTC
cdr3_aa: CASSSLSGTGAYEQYF
v_call: TRBV11-2
j_call: TRBJ2-7
clone_size: NA
d_call: TRBD1

cdr3_nt: TGTGCCAGCACCTTACCGGGGGTCAGTAACACCATATATTTT
cdr3_aa: CASTLPGVSNTIYF
v_call: TRBV28
j_call: TRBJ1-3
clone_size: NA
d_call: NA

cdr3_nt: TGTGCCAGCAGCTTAGGACTAGCAACCTACGAGCAGTACTTC
cdr3_aa: CASSLGLATYEQYF
v_call: TRBV7-2
j_call: TRBJ2-7
clone_size: once
d_call: TRBD2

cdr3_nt: TGTGCCAGCAGCCGGGACAGGGGGCGGCCGCCCTATGGCTACACCTTC
cdr3_aa: CASSRDRGRPPYGYTF
v_call: TRBV27
j_call: TRBJ1-2
clone_size: NA
d_call: TRBD1

cdr3_nt: TGCGCCAGTGGGCGGGACTCCTACGAGCAGTACTTC
cdr3_aa: CASGRDSYEQYF
v_call: TRBV5-1
j_call: TRBJ2-7
clone_size: once
d_call: NA

cdr3_nt: TGCGCCAGCAGCTTGACAGGGGATGAAAAACTGTTTTTT
cdr3_aa: CASSLTGDEKLFF
v_call: TRBV5-1
j_call: TRBJ1-4
clone_size: NA
d_call: TRBD1

cdr3_nt: TGTGCCAGCAGCCAGGGGAATGAGCAGTTCTTC
cdr3_aa: CASSQGNEQFF
v_call: TRBV12-3/TRBV12-4
j_call: TRBJ2-1
clone_size: NA
d_call: NA

cdr3_nt: TGTGCCAGCAGCCAATCGCGGCCAGATCATAGCAATCAGCCCCAGCATTTT
cdr3_aa: CASSQSRPDHSNQPQHF
v_call: TRBV16
j_call: TRBJ1-5
clone_size: NA
d_call: NA

cdr3_nt: TGTGCCAGCAGCCCCCCCGGGAACTACGAGCAGTACTTC
cdr3_aa: CASSPPGNYEQYF
v_call: TRBV7-9
j_call: TRBJ2-7
clone_size: NA
d_call: NA

cdr3_nt: TGTGCCAGCAGTTATCACACAAACCAAGAGACCCAGTACTTC
cdr3_aa: CASSYHTNQETQYF
v_call: TRBV7-9
j_call: TRBJ2-5
clone_size: NA
d_call: NA

cdr3_nt: TGTGCCAGCAGCTCCAAGACAGGGGAAGGTCTGACCGGGGAGCTGTTTTTT
cdr3_aa: CASSSKTGEGLTGELFF
v_call: TRBV11-2
j_call: TRBJ2-2
clone_size: NA
d_call: TRBD1

cdr3_nt: TGCGCCAGCAGCCCATCGGGGACCAGGGGAGAGACCCAGTACTTC
cdr3_aa: CASSPSGTRGETQYF
v_call: TRBV5-1
j_call: TRBJ2-5
clone_size: NA
d_call: NA

cdr3_nt: TGTGCCAGTAGTATTGCAGGGGGCTCTGGAAACACCATATATTTT
cdr3_aa: CASSIAGGSGNTIYF
v_call: TRBV19
j_call: TRBJ1-3
clone_size: few
d_call: TRBD1

cdr3_nt: TGTGCCAGCAGCTCGGGGACAGGCTTCTCCGAGCAGTACTTC
cdr3_aa: CASSSGTGFSEQYF
v_call: TRBV7-2
j_call: TRBJ2-7
clone_size: NA
d_call: TRBD1

cdr3_nt: TGTGCCAGCAGTGAAAGGCCGCAACAGGGCAATCAGCCCCAGCATTTT
cdr3_aa: CASSERPQQGNQPQHF
v_call: TRBV6-1
j_call: TRBJ1-5
clone_size: NA
d_call: NA

cdr3_nt: TGCGCCAGCAGCATAAAGACAGGGGCGATCACTGAAGCTTTCTTT
cdr3_aa: CASSIKTGAITEAFF
v_call: TRBV4-1
j_call: TRBJ1-1
clone_size: NA
d_call: TRBD1

cdr3_nt: TGTGCCAGCAGCCATGGCGGGGGTGGGAATGAGCAGTTCTTC
cdr3_aa: CASSHGGGGNEQFF
v_call: TRBV3-1/TRBV3-2
j_call: TRBJ2-1
clone_size: once
d_call: TRBD2